Below are 25 T cell receptor beta chains sequenced from a single sample in a study of T cell responses to AZD1222 COVID-19 vaccine. TCRdb's table, derived via immunoSEQ multiplex PCR, lists solely in-frame clones and lacks some. The sample lists about 94,000 clones, approximately 90% occurring once. Sequencing was performed on peripheral blood, taken 28 days after the second AZD1222 dose. The receptors here all came from an adult who received the AZD1222 COVID-19 vaccine.

The V call is TRBV29-1, the J call TRBJ1-4, with unresolved D. Germline V gives CDR1 SQVTM, CDR2 ANQGSEA. The CDR3 runs 13 residues. The ends were cut back, 6 bases at V and 0 bases at J, with 8 bases in the middle. CDR3 sequence: CSVRSATNEKLFF. The CDR3 DNA reads as TGCAGCGTACGCTCGGCAACTAATGAAAAACTGTTTTTT.

This clone was picked up a small number of times. The V call is TRBV7-2, the J call TRBJ1-6; D uncertain. Germline V gene data show CDR1 as SGHTA and CDR2 as FQGNSA. Between the trimmed V and J ends, which lost 3 bases and 3 bases, there was a span of 12 bases. The CDR3 is made up of 16 amino acids. Here the CDR3 reads CASSLGPFDYNSPLHF. The DNA of the CDR3 is TGTGCCAGCAGCTTGGGTCCCTTTGACTATAATTCACCCCTCCACTTT.

The rearrangement joins TRBV11-3 to TRBJ2-1; no clear D. With 3 bases removed from V and 8 bases from J, the gap between germline ends came to 17 bases. In germline, CDR1 is SGHNT, CDR2 YENEEA. The CDR3 spans 15 residues. CDR3 in DNA: TGTGCCAGCAGCTTTCCCCCCGAGAGTTTCCATGAGCAGTTCTTC. Translation gives CASSFPPESFHEQFF.

This clone was counted a few times. V gene TRBV29-1 combines with J gene TRBJ2-7; D not certain. The germline V gene encodes CDR1 SQVTM and CDR2 ANQGSEA. This CDR3 spans 11 amino acids. Deletions cut 7 bases from V and 2 bases from J, with 9 bases between. The CDR3 spells CSGRWAYEQYF. Written as DNA, the CDR3 is TGCAGCGGCCGGTGGGCCTACGAGCAGTACTTC.

This clone was seen once. The chain has TRBV11-1 and TRBJ2-1, with 7 bases fitting TRBD1. Looked up from germline, CDR1 is SGHAT and CDR2 is FQDESV (reference sequence). Trimming at V came to 7 bases and at J to 0 bases, leaving 3 bases not matched to a gene. This CDR3 contains 14 residues. CDR3 loop: CASTSGGSYNEQFF. The DNA of the CDR3 is TGTGCCAGCACTTCAGGGGGCTCCTACAATGAGCAGTTCTTC. The full variable domain, its missing parts supplied by reference TRBV11-1 and TRBJ2-1, is EAEVAQSPRYKITEKSQAVAFWCDPISGHATLYWYRQILGQGPELLVQFQDESVVDDSQLPKDRFSAERLKGVDSTLKIQPAELGDSAMYLCASTSGGSYNEQFFGPGTRLTVL.

This chain joins TRBV2 and TRBJ1-6; D unresolved. Between the trimmed V and J ends, which lost 2 bases and 7 bases, there was a span of 6 bases. Germline CDR1 SNHLY, CDR2 FYNNEI. CDR3 size: 13 residues. CDR3 in DNA: TGTGCCAGCAGTGAATCAAGGAATTCACCCCTCCACTTT. It codes for CASSESRNSPLHF.

V is TRBV9 and J is TRBJ2-3; perhaps D is TRBD1 or TRBD2 (5 bases each). Germline V CDR1 and CDR2: SGDLS, YYNGEE. V was pared by 7 bases and J by 1 base, with 19 bases between. The CDR3 loop spans 16 amino acids. The CDR3 DNA reads as TGTGCCAGCGGGGACCCCGCCAGTTTTGGCACAGATACGCAGTATTTT. Amino acid sequence: CASGDPASFGTDTQYF. Filled out from reference TRBV9 and TRBJ2-3, the complete variable domain reads DSGVTQTPKHLITATGQRVTLRCSPRSGDLSVYWYQQSLDQGLQFLIQYYNGEERAKGNILERFSAQQFPDLHSELNLSSLELGDSALYFCASGDPASFGTDTQYFGPGTRLTVL.

The V and J genes are TRBV28 and TRBJ2-5; 7 nucleotides match TRBD1. This CDR3 has 15 amino acids. Germline V CDR1 and CDR2: MDHEN, SYDVKM. Losses at the gene ends were 3 bases for V and 1 base for J; bases not matched to a gene: 5. CDR3 amino acids: CASSFPRTGQETQYF. CDR3 in DNA: TGTGCCAGCAGTTTCCCGCGGACAGGCCAAGAGACCCAGTACTTC.

CDR3 in DNA: TGTGCCAGCAGTTTGGAGAGGGGGAGGACTGAAGCTTTCTTT. It is translated as CASSLERGRTEAFF. The genes are TRBV6-5 and TRBJ1-1, with D possibly being TRBD1 (6 bases). V was trimmed by 4 bases and J by 5 bases, leaving 14 bases between them. In germline, CDR1 is MNHEY, CDR2 SVGAGI. The CDR3 runs to 14 residues.

The rearrangement links TRBV24-1 to TRBJ1-5; 10 bases are a match to TRBD1. The V segment lost 5 bases and the J segment 0 bases; nucleotides outside the gene matches: 9. CDR3 length: 18 residues. CDR1 is KGHDR, CDR2 SFDVKD, per germline. CDR3 nucleotides: TGTGCCACCAGTGCCGCTGGACAGGGGGTTTATAGCAATCAGCCCCAGCATTTT. Its translation is CATSAAGQGVYSNQPQHF.

This chain links TRBV18 with TRBJ1-2, with D unresolved. V was pared by 5 bases and J by 1 base, with 5 bases between. CDR1 is KGHSH and CDR2 is LQKENI in the germline V gene. The CDR3 covers 12 residues. DNA for the CDR3: TGTGCCAGCTCATCTGATAACTATGGCTACACCTTC. It yields the protein CASSSDNYGYTF.

This chain connects TRBV27 to TRBJ2-3, with unresolved D. CDR3 length: 15 amino acids. V lost 6 bases, J lost 2 bases, and 15 bases lay in between. The germline V gene encodes CDR1 MNHEY and CDR2 SMNVEV (reference sequence). CDR3 protein: CASRGGIRHTDTQYF. The CDR3 coding sequence is TGTGCCAGCAGGGGCGGAATTCGTCACACAGATACGCAGTATTTT.

This rearrangement joins TRBV29-1 to TRBJ2-5; 9 bases match TRBD1. CDR3 length equals 14 residues. Looked up from germline, CDR1 is SQVTM and CDR2 is ANQGSEA. The junction had 10 bases not matched to a gene; V was cut back by 6 bases and J by 5 bases. CDR3 bases: TGCAGCGTGGAGGTTAGGGGGACAGGGGAGACCCAGTACTTC. Protein: CSVEVRGTGETQYF.

This clone was seen a few times. This chain links TRBV19 with TRBJ1-3; the D gene is possibly TRBD1 (5 bases). The CDR3 totals 14 residues. CDR1 LNHDA and CDR2 SQIVND come from the germline V gene (reference sequence). Deletions cut 2 bases from V and 7 bases from J, with 12 bases between. The chain's CDR3 is CASSIRGAPNTIYF. Written as DNA, the CDR3 is TGTGCCAGTAGTATAAGGGGAGCCCCGAACACCATATATTTT. The variable domain in full, completed from reference TRBV19 and TRBJ1-3, reads DGGITQSPKYLFRKEGQNVTLSCEQNLNHDAMYWYRQDPGQGLRLIYYSQIVNDFQKGDIAEGYSVSREKKESFPLTVTSAQKNPTAFYLCASSIRGAPNTIYFGEGSWLTVV.

This chain joins TRBV30 and TRBJ1-3; tentative D call: TRBD1 (6 bases). Trimming took off 4 bases at V and 2 bases at J, with 9 bases between the two ends. The CDR3 runs 13 residues. Looked up from germline, CDR1 is GTSNPN and CDR2 is SVGIG (reference sequence). For the CDR3, the DNA is TGTGCCTGGACAGGGGTCCCTGGAAACACCATATATTTT. Its translation: CAWTGVPGNTIYF.

The rearrangement uses TRBV7-2 and TRBJ2-3; TRBD1 aligns across 10 bases. With 5 bases clipped from V and 3 bases from J, the junction kept 5 bases outside the gene matches. The length of the CDR3 is 15 residues. The germline V gene encodes CDR1 SGHTA and CDR2 FQGNSA. The CDR3 DNA reads TGTGCCAGCAGCACTCGGACAGGGGGTACAGATACGCAGTATTTT. The encoded protein is CASSTRTGGTDTQYF.

CDR3 in DNA: TGTGCCAGCTCACCAGACCTCGGGAGCAACTATGGCTACACCTTC. This translates into CASSPDLGSNYGYTF. The rearrangement joins TRBV18 to TRBJ1-2; D is ambiguous. The V gene lost 2 bases and the J gene lost 2 bases, with 12 bases spanning the gap. Per the germline V gene, CDR1 is KGHSH and CDR2 is LQKENI. This CDR3 spans 15 amino acids.

The rearrangement uses TRBV19 and TRBJ1-4; 12 bases align to TRBD1. Losses at the gene ends were 6 bases for V and 4 bases for J; bases not matched to a gene: 6. The CDR3 covers 16 residues. Germline CDR1 and CDR2: LNHDA and SQIVND (reference sequence). DNA of the CDR3: TGTGCCAGTAGACGGGACAGGGGGCTCGGTAATGAAAAACTGTTTTTT. Translation gives CASRRDRGLGNEKLFF.

The V and J genes are TRBV3-1 (or the pseudogene TRBV3-2) and TRBJ1-5; the D is unclear. This CDR3 has 15 residues. The germline CDR1 and CDR2 sequences are LGHDT and YNNKEL (reference sequence). Between the trimmed V and J ends, which lost 0 bases and 1 base, there was a span of 7 bases. CDR3: CASSQDLGSNQPQHF. The CDR3 bases are TGTGCCAGCAGCCAAGATCTGGGAAGCAATCAGCCCCAGCATTTT.

The chain combines TRBV27 with TRBJ1-4, with D possibly matching TRBD1 (6 bases). V lost 2 bases and J 2 bases, leaving 9 bases between the germline ends. CDR3 length: 15 residues. The germline V gene has CDR1 MNHEY and CDR2 SMNVEV (reference sequence). The chain's CDR3 is CASSLMGATNEKLFF. The CDR3 DNA follows: TGTGCCAGCAGTTTAATGGGGGCTACTAATGAAAAACTGTTTTTT.

The chain couples TRBV6-5 to TRBJ2-5; the D is unclear. The CDR3 loop spans 13 amino acids. V dropped 7 bases and J dropped 5 bases, with 14 bases sitting between them. Per the germline V gene, CDR1 is MNHEY and CDR2 is SVGAGI. This chain's CDR3 is CASTEPGRETQYF. The CDR3 nucleotides read TGTGCCAGCACCGAACCGGGTAGGGAGACCCAGTACTTC.

The chain links TRBV6-5 to TRBJ1-4, with D unresolved. The germline V gene has CDR1 MNHEY and CDR2 SVGAGI. The CDR3 runs to 13 residues. Trimming left V 5 bases short and J 8 bases short, with 12 bases between. CDR3 loop: CASSLIRWEKLFF. In DNA, the CDR3 is TGTGCCAGCAGTCTAATACGGTGGGAAAAACTGTTTTTT.

The chain combines TRBV30 with TRBJ1-2; no clear D gene. Trimming removed 0 bases at V and 2 bases at J, with 13 bases between. This CDR3 contains 15 residues. CDR1 and CDR2 (germline): GTSNPN, SVGIG (reference sequence). The CDR3 DNA is TGTGCCTGGAGTGTAGGAGGGAATCCAAACTATGGCTACACCTTC. Amino acids: CAWSVGGNPNYGYTF.

This chain connects TRBV6-5 to TRBJ1-6; a weak D match, TRBD1 (5 bases). This CDR3 has 15 residues. V shed 8 bases and J shed 7 bases, with 18 bases lying between them. CDR1 and CDR2 from the germline V gene are MNHEY and SVGAGI. The CDR3 here is CASSGLVVLNSPLHF. The DNA for the CDR3 is TGTGCCAGCTCAGGGCTGGTCGTTTTAAATTCACCCCTCCACTTT.

V is TRBV4-1 and J is TRBJ2-1; TRBD2 matches 9 bases. The V segment lost 5 bases and the J segment 2 bases; nucleotides outside the gene matches: 7. Germline CDR1 is MGHRA and CDR2 is YSYEKL. The CDR3 is 16 amino acids. The CDR3, as DNA: TGCGCCAGCAGCTCCACGACTAGCGGAACCTACAATGAGCAGTTCTTC. As protein: CASSSTTSGTYNEQFF.